A single sample is the source of the 3 T cell receptor beta chains below, sequenced in a study of blood T cells in healthy people across ages. Together with a sample-barcoded 5' primer, a J-beta primer mix was included in a second PCR lasting about 6 to 11 cycles. TCRdb processed the 5' RACE reads anew with MiXCR; each CDR3 protein has one entry. Of 800,000 to 950,000 distinct CDR3 sequences in the sample, almost 30% were seen once. These data were also reused for a study on T cells of mothers and their children.

The sequencing input was blood. The source of these receptors is a middle-aged woman in good health.

This clonotype was recorded many times. The V and J genes are TRBV12-3 or TRBV12-4 and TRBJ2-5; D tentatively fits TRBD1 or TRBD2 (5 bases each). The V end lost 7 bases, the J end lost 7 bases, and 16 bases lay between the germline ends. The CDR3 sequence is 13 residues long. The CDR3 is CASTQAGGGTQYF. The CDR3 nucleotides read TGTGCCAGCACCCAGGCTGGGGGTGGGACCCAGTACTTC.

This clonotype has more than one count but fewer than ten. The J gene is TRBJ2-3, the V gene TRBV7-2; 12 nucleotides align to TRBD2. V was clipped by 1 base and J by 14 bases; unmatched bases: 13. The germline CDR1 and CDR2 sequences are SGHTA and FQGNSA. This CDR3 is 16 amino acids long. Here the CDR3 DNA reads TGTGCCAGCAGCTTAGAAGGGGCTAGCGGGGGGGAAGAGCGGTATTTT. It yields the protein CASSLEGASGGEERYF.

The J gene is TRBJ1-1, the V gene TRBV28, with a weak D call TRBD1 (5 bases). V was pared by 3 bases and J by 0 bases, with 14 bases between. The CDR3 runs to 16 residues. Per germline, CDR1 MDHEN and CDR2 SYDVKM. Here the CDR3 reads CASSFSETDMNTEAFF. The CDR3 coding sequence is TGTGCCAGCAGTTTTTCCGAGACAGACATGAACACTGAAGCTTTCTTT.